This T cell receptor (beta chain) was retrieved from a study of blood T cell repertoires in COVID-19. For the study at large: PBMCs, B-cell-depleted T cells, or T cells were the source of the cDNA or gDNA that made up the material.

CDR3 length: 15 residues. CDR1 is SGHVS and CDR2 is FNYEAQ in the germline V gene. With 5 bases removed from V and 5 bases from J, the gap between germline ends came to 18 bases. This clone appeared once. In the study's own analysis: Amplification of reference gene primers provided the estimated nucleated cell counts. Assay used: immunoSEQ multiplex PCR; TCRdb lists only in-frame clones, some missing. D and trimming were read from the DNA, whereas the V and J calls and clone size are those reported in that table. Of around 250,000 clones listed, around 83% are singletons. Sequencing input: peripheral blood. The chain carries TRBV7-6 and TRBJ2-5; tentative D call: TRBD2 (5 bases). The receptor was isolated from a woman aged 40 to 55 who had recovered from COVID-19. CDR3 DNA: TGTGCCAGCAGCCCCGAACCTGGCTCGGGGGAGACCCAGTACTTC. Residues: CASSPEPGSGETQYF.